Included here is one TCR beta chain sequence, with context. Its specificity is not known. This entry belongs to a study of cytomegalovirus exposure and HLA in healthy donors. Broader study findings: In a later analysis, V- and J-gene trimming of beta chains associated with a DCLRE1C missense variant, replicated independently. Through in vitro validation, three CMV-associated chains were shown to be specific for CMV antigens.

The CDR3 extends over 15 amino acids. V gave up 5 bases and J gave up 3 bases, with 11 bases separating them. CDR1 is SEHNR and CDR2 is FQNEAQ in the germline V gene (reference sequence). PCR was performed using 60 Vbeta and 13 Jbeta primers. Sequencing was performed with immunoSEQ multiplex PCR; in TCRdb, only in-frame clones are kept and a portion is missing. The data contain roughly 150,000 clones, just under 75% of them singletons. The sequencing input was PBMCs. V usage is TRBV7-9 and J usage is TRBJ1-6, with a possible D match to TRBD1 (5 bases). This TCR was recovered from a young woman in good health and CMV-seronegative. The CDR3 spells CASSPRQYYNSPLHF. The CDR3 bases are TGTGCCAGCAGCCCTCGACAGTACTATAATTCACCCCTCCACTTT.